What follows are 10 T cell receptor beta chains derived from one specimen sequenced in a study of shared clonotypes between healthy human individuals. The table came from immunoSEQ multiplex PCR; TCRdb's copy has only in-frame clones and leaves some out. This table has 2 million to 3 million clones, more than 80% appearing once. Specimen: naive CD4+ T cells sorted from blood. The subset is: CD45RA+ positively selected. Every receptor here comes from a young man in good health.

This chain joins TRBV18 and TRBJ2-3, with TRBD1 identical over 12 bases. The germline gives CDR1 KGHSH, CDR2 LQKENI. The junction had 4 bases not matched to a gene; V was cut back by 3 bases and J by 6 bases. CDR3 length: 15 amino acids. The CDR3 bases are TGTGCCAGCTCACCGGGACAGGGGGCCGGGGATACGCAGTATTTT. This encodes CASSPGQGAGDTQYF.

The genes are TRBV11-2 and TRBJ2-2; the D gene is possibly TRBD1 (6 bases). This CDR3 is 11 amino acids long. The ends were cut back, 8 bases at V and 13 bases at J, with 14 bases in the middle. In germline, CDR1 is SGHAT, CDR2 FQNNGV. CDR3 coding DNA: TGTGCCAGCGTAGGGGGACAATGGCTGTTTTTT. This encodes CASVGGQWLFF.

This clone was counted only a few times. This chain joins TRBV7-6 and TRBJ2-7; 10 bases align to TRBD2. Unmatched junction bases numbered 4, after V lost 5 bases and J lost 3 bases. The CDR3 spans 14 residues. The germline V gene has CDR1 SGHVS and CDR2 FNYEAQ. The CDR3 DNA is TGTGCCAGCAGCCCCGGACTAGCGGTCTACGAGCAGTACTTC. Protein sequence: CASSPGLAVYEQYF.

This chain joins TRBV5-1 and TRBJ2-2, with 9 positions matching TRBD2. The CDR3 covers 17 residues. Germline-derived CDR1 and CDR2 are SGHRS and YFSETQ. J gave up 1 base and V 5 bases, and 9 bases lay outside the gene matches. Here the CDR3 DNA reads TGCGCCAGCAGGTTTTCTAGCGGGGCGCTGAACACCGGGGAGCTGTTTTTT. It translates to CASRFSSGALNTGELFF.

The chain uses TRBV6-6 and TRBJ2-3; D ambiguous. This CDR3 comprises 12 residues. V was trimmed by 2 bases and J by 5 bases, leaving 5 bases between them. Germline V gene data show CDR1 as MNHNY and CDR2 as SVGAGI (reference sequence). As DNA, the CDR3 is TGTGCCAGCAGTTACACGGAAGATACGCAGTATTTT. Translation gives CASSYTEDTQYF.

The V and J genes are TRBV7-9 and TRBJ1-1, with TRBD1 identical over 7 bases. V lost 3 bases to trimming and J lost 5 bases; unmatched junction nucleotides: 6. This CDR3 is 14 amino acids long. In germline, CDR1 is SEHNR, CDR2 FQNEAQ (reference sequence). CDR3 residues: CASSFRGEGTEAFF. In nucleotides, the CDR3 is TGTGCCAGCAGCTTCAGGGGGGAAGGGACTGAAGCTTTCTTT. The whole variable domain, filled in from reference TRBV7-9 and TRBJ1-1, reads DTGVSQNPRHKITKRGQNVTFRCDPISEHNRLYWYRQTLGQGPEFLTYFQNEAQLEKSRLLSDRFSAERPKGSFSTLEIQRTEQGDSAMYLCASSFRGEGTEAFFGQGTRLTVV.

The CDR3 protein is CASSTPGRDYGYTF. The CDR3 DNA reads TGTGCCAGTAGTACCCCCGGCCGCGACTATGGCTACACCTTC. This rearrangement joins TRBV19 to TRBJ1-2; D gene unclear. The germline V gene has CDR1 LNHDA and CDR2 SQIVND (reference sequence). The CDR3 runs 14 residues. Trimming stripped 4 bases from V and 3 bases from J, with 12 bases between.

CDR3 sequence: CASSASAGGHETQYF. CDR3 nucleotides: TGCGCCAGCAGCGCCTCCGCAGGGGGTCACGAGACCCAGTACTTC. The genes are TRBV5-1 and TRBJ2-5; 7 bases line up with TRBD1. The CDR3 spans 15 residues. Germline CDR1 reads SGHRS; CDR2 reads YFSETQ. The ends lost 4 bases at V and 5 bases at J; junction bases unmatched: 11.

This chain links TRBV19 with TRBJ2-3, with 8 positions matching TRBD1. Trimming at V came to 4 bases and at J to 9 bases, leaving 15 bases not matched to a gene. Germline CDR1 is LNHDA and CDR2 is SQIVND (reference sequence). This CDR3 region has 16 residues. CDR3 bases: TGTGCCAGTAGTACATCGACAGGGGTTTCTTCTTTGACGCAGTATTTT. This gives the protein CASSTSTGVSSLTQYF. Drawing the rest from reference TRBV19 and TRBJ2-3, the complete variable domain is DGGITQSPKYLFRKEGQNVTLSCEQNLNHDAMYWYRQDPGQGLRLIYYSQIVNDFQKGDIAEGYSVSREKKESFPLTVTSAQKNPTAFYLCASSTSTGVSSLTQYFGPGTRLTVL.

The rearrangement joins TRBV5-4 to TRBJ2-5; 10 bases fit TRBD1. The CDR3 contains 17 residues. Germline V lookup: CDR1 SGHNT, CDR2 YYREEE (reference sequence). Trimming cost V 0 bases and J 4 bases; bases outside gene matches: 9. CDR3 sequence: CASSLGDRGISRETQYF. The CDR3 DNA follows: TGTGCCAGCAGCTTGGGGGACAGGGGTATTTCTCGAGAGACCCAGTACTTC.